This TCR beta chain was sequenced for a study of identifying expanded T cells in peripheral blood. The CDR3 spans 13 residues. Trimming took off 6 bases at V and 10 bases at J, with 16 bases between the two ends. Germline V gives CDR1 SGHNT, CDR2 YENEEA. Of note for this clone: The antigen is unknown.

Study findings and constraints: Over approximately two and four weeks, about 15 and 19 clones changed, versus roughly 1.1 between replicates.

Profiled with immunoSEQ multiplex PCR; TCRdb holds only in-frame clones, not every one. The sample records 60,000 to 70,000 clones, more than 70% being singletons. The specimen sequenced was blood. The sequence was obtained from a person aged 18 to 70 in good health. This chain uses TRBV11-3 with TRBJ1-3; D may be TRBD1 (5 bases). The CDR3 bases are TGTGCCAGCAGTAACCAGGGAGGAGGGACCATATATTTT. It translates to CASSNQGGGTIYF.